This T cell receptor (beta chain) comes out of a study of cytotoxic CD8 clonotypes in ibrutinib-treated CLL. In the case of this clone: Relative to the germline gene, one junction end is altered; a read error may explain this.

Libraries were prepared by immunoSEQ multiplex PCR; TCRdb keeps only in-frame clonotypes and omits some of them. The sample consists of 25,000 to 35,000 clones, 62% of them appearing once. The CDR3 covers 15 residues. Germline V gene sequence: CDR1 MNHNS, CDR2 SASEGT. The material sequenced was PBMCs, taken before ibrutinib treatment. This rearrangement joins TRBV6-1 to TRBJ2-3, with D perhaps matching TRBD1 or TRBD2 (6 bases each). This TCR was recovered from a human donor with chronic lymphocytic leukemia. Here the CDR3 reads CASREGRQGTDTQYF. The CDR3 bases are TGTGCCAGCAGAGAAGGGAGGCAGGGGACAGATACGCAGTATTTT.